This T cell receptor beta chain was captured by sequencing in a study of shared clonotypes between healthy human individuals. Study as a whole: Each donor contributed plates that comprised three CD4 naive, three CD4 memory, two CD8 naive and one CD8 memory.

It was CD45RO-negative cells, positively selected for CCR7, that made up naive CD8 cells, with terminally differentiated effector memory CD45RA+ cells excluded. There are 16 residues in the CDR3. Trimming took 1 base from V and 2 from J; bases not matched to a gene: 3. Germline V gene lookup returns CDR1 LNHNV and CDR2 YYDKDF (reference sequence). Points on this clone: Its antigen is undetermined.

Sequencing was at deep level. In the study's own analysis: ImmunoSEQ supplied junction-only sequences lacking quality scores, so filtering was different. The method was immunoSEQ multiplex PCR; TCRdb's version includes in-frame clones alone and lacks a portion of them. V and J calls and clone size are given by that table; D and trimming were obtained from the DNA. This sample has around 2,000,000 clones, with approximately 95% found just once. General observations from the study: The diversity represented, both genetic and in exposure history, was limited by few donors.

The chain links TRBV15 to TRBJ1-4; 8 bases are a match to TRBD1. The source material was naive CD8+ T cells sorted from blood. This TCR derives from a man aged 18 to 29 in good health. The CDR3 bases are TGTGCCACCAGCAGAGCCAGGGGGCGTACTAATGAAAAACTGTTTTTT. Translating it yields CATSRARGRTNEKLFF.